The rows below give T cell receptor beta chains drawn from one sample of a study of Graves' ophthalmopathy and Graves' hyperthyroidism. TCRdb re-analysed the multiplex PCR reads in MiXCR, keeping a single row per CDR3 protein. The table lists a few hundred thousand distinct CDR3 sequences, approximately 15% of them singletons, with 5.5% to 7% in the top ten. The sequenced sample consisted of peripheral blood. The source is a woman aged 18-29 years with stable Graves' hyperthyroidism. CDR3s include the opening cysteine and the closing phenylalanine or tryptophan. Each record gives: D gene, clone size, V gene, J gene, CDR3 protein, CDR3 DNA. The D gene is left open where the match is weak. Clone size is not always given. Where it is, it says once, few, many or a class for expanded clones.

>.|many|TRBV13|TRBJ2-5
CASSLRGPQETQYF
TGTGCCAGCAGCTTAAGAGGACCACAAGAGACCCAGTACTTC
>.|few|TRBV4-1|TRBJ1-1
CASSSRGSGAEAFF
TGCGCCAGCAGCTCCCGCGGCTCGGGGGCTGAAGCTTTCTTT
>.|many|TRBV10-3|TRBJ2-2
CAHSDTPTGLGGELFF
TGTGCTCACAGTGATACCCCAACAGGATTGGGCGGGGAGCTGTTTTTT
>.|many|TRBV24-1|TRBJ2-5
CATSDYTETQYF
TGTGCCACCAGTGATTACACAGAGACCCAGTACTTC
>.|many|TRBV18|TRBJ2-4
CASSPSGQLAKNIQYF
TGTGCCAGCTCACCATCAGGGCAGCTAGCCAAAAACATTCAGTACTTC
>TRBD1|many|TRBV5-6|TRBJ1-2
CASSLVEDRGHGYTF
TGTGCCAGCAGCTTGGTGGAGGACAGGGGCCATGGCTACACCTTC
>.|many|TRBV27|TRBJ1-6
CASSDAGLFPLHF
TGTGCCAGCAGTGATGCAGGGCTCTTTCCCCTCCACTTT
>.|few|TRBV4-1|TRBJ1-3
CASSQAYSSGNTIYF
TGCGCCAGCAGCCAAGCTTACAGCTCTGGAAACACCATATATTTT
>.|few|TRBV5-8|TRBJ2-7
CASSLEGGWNEQYF
TGTGCCAGCAGCTTGGAGGGGGGATGGAACGAGCAGTACTTC
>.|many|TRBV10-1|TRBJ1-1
CASSESRRVSNTEAFF
TGCGCCAGCAGTGAGTCACGCAGGGTCTCGAACACTGAAGCTTTCTTT
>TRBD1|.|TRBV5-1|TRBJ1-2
CASSLEAGGIDYGYTF
TGCGCCAGCAGCTTGGAAGCAGGGGGCATAGACTATGGCTACACCTTC
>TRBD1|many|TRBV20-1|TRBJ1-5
CSARAQGDSLNQPQHF
TGCAGTGCTAGAGCCCAAGGGGACAGCCTAAATCAGCCCCAGCATTTT
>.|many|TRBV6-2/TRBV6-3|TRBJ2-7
CASSYSGLLSSYEQYF
TGTGCCAGCAGTTACTCAGGACTCCTAAGCTCCTACGAGCAGTACTTC
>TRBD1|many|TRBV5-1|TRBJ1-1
CASSQKTGVNTEAFF
TGCGCCAGCAGCCAGAAGACAGGGGTGAACACTGAAGCTTTCTTT
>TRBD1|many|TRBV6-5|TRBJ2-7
CASSYSGQGAFEQYF
TGTGCCAGCAGTTACTCGGGACAGGGGGCGTTTGAGCAGTACTTC
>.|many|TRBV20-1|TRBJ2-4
CSARGTVANIQYF
TGCAGTGCTAGAGGGACAGTCGCAAACATTCAGTACTTC
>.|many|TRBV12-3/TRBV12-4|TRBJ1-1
CASTKIGIMNTEAFF
TGTGCCAGCACCAAAATAGGGATAATGAACACTGAAGCTTTCTTT
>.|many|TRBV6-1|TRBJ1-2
CASSVGGTGYTF
TGTGCCAGCAGTGTGGGGGGGACTGGCTACACCTTC
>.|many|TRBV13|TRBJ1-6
CASSFSGSSYNSPLHF
TGTGCCAGCAGCTTTTCAGGGAGCTCCTATAATTCACCCCTCCACTTT
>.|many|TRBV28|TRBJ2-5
CASSLGGADQETQYF
TGTGCCAGCAGTCTGGGGGGTGCAGACCAAGAGACCCAGTACTTC
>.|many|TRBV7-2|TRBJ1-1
CASSSLGGNTEAFF
TGTGCCAGCAGCTCCCTGGGAGGGAACACTGAAGCTTTCTTT
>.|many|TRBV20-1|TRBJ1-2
CSARGPQPRSNYGYTF
TGCAGTGCTAGAGGGCCGCAGCCTCGTTCTAACTATGGCTACACCTTC
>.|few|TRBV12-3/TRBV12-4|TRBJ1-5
CASSFEPRVANQPQHF
TGTGCCAGCAGTTTCGAACCCAGGGTCGCAAATCAGCCCCAGCATTTT
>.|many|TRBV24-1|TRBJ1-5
CATSGSTDGSNQPQHF
TGTGCCACCAGTGGCTCTACGGACGGTAGCAATCAGCCCCAGCATTTT
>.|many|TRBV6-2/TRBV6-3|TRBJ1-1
CASKDPNTEAFF
TGTGCCAGCAAAGACCCGAACACTGAAGCTTTCTTT
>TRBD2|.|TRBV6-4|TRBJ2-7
CASSYGRGVTYEQYF
TGTGCCAGCAGTTACGGGCGGGGGGTGACCTACGAGCAGTACTTC
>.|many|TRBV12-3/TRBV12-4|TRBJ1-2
CASSLGGGSGYTF
TGTGCCAGCAGCCTTGGGGGGGGCTCTGGCTACACCTTC
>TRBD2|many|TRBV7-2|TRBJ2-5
CASSFLSGLQETQYF
TGTGCCAGCAGCTTCCTTAGCGGGTTACAAGAGACCCAGTACTTC